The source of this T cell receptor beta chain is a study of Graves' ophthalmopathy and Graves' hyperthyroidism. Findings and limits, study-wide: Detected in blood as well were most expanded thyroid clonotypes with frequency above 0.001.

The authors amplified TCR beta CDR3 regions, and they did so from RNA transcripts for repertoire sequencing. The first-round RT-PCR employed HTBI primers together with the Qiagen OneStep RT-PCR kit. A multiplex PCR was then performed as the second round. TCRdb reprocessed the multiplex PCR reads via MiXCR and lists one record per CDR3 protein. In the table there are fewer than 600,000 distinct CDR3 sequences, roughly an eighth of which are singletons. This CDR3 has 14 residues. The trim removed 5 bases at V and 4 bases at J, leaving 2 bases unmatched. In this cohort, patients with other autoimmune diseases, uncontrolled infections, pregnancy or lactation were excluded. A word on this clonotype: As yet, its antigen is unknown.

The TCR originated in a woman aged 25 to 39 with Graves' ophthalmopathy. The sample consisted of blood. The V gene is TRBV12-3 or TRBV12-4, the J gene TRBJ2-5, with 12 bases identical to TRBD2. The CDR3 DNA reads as TGTGCCAGCAGTGCGACTAGCGGGAGAGAGACCCAGTACTTC. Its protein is CASSATSGRETQYF.